This TCR beta chain was identified during a study of T cells after yellow fever vaccination. Across the whole study: With SMART-Seq v4 Ultra Low Input, the fractions containing low cell numbers were prepared. Study-wide results and caveats: Abundant clonotypes from the bulk population could get into FACS-sorted repertoires as contaminants. Some clonotypes were seen in both the CD4 and the CD8 compartments. These made up a small share and likely arose from convergent recombination.

In regard to this clonotype: Its antigen is as yet unknown.

The CDR3 is 12 residues long. V lost 5 bases and J lost 9, with 11 bases in between. Germline values: CDR1 SEHNR, CDR2 FQNEAQ (reference sequence). Template-switching 5'RACE yielded the TCR cDNA; a universal primer site and UMIs were added in the process. TCRdb redid the calling of the 5' RACE reads with MiXCR, one entry per CDR3 protein. The sample has roughly 310,000 distinct CDR3 sequences, approximately 3.9% seen once; the top ten hold around a quarter. Sample: PBMCs, taken on the day of the yellow fever booster vaccination. The TCR comes from a man aged 18 to 35 who received the YFV17D yellow fever vaccine. The gene calls are TRBV7-9 and TRBJ2-1; no clear D. The CDR3 loop is CASSPLNREQFF. Here the CDR3 DNA reads TGTGCCAGCAGCCCACTGAATCGTGAGCAGTTCTTC.